The table lists the clone carrying this TCR beta chain with a few counts. Germline V CDR1 and CDR2: SGHKS, YYEKEE (reference sequence). This CDR3 has 12 residues. V was pared by 1 base and J by 5 bases, with 6 bases between. This specimen comes from a study of blood T cell repertoires in COVID-19. Study-level background: Researchers got acute and convalescent COVID-19 samples from the United States, Italy and Spain. T cells, B-cell-depleted T cells, or PBMCs supplied cDNA or gDNA.

How the authors handled the data: Amplification from reference gene primers served as the basis for estimated nucleated cell counts. Only in-frame clones appear in the TCRdb table, and some are missing; sequencing was by immunoSEQ multiplex PCR. V and J calls plus clone size are reproduced from that table; the DNA served to infer D and trimming. The table records roughly 63,000 clones, roughly four fifths of them present only once. This chain uses TRBV5-5 with TRBJ1-2, with D hard to call. The specimen sequenced was peripheral blood. The receptor was derived from a human donor in a cohort sampled during active COVID-19. Here the CDR3 reads CASSLIEYGYTF. As DNA, the CDR3 is TGTGCCAGCAGCTTGATTGAGTATGGCTACACCTTC. The variable domain in full, completed from reference TRBV5-5 and TRBJ1-2, reads DAGVTQSPTHLIKTRGQQVTLRCSPISGHKSVSWYQQVLGQGPQFIFQYYEKEERGRGNFPDRFSARQFPNYSSELNVNALLLGDSALYLCASSLIEYGYTFGSGTRLTVV.